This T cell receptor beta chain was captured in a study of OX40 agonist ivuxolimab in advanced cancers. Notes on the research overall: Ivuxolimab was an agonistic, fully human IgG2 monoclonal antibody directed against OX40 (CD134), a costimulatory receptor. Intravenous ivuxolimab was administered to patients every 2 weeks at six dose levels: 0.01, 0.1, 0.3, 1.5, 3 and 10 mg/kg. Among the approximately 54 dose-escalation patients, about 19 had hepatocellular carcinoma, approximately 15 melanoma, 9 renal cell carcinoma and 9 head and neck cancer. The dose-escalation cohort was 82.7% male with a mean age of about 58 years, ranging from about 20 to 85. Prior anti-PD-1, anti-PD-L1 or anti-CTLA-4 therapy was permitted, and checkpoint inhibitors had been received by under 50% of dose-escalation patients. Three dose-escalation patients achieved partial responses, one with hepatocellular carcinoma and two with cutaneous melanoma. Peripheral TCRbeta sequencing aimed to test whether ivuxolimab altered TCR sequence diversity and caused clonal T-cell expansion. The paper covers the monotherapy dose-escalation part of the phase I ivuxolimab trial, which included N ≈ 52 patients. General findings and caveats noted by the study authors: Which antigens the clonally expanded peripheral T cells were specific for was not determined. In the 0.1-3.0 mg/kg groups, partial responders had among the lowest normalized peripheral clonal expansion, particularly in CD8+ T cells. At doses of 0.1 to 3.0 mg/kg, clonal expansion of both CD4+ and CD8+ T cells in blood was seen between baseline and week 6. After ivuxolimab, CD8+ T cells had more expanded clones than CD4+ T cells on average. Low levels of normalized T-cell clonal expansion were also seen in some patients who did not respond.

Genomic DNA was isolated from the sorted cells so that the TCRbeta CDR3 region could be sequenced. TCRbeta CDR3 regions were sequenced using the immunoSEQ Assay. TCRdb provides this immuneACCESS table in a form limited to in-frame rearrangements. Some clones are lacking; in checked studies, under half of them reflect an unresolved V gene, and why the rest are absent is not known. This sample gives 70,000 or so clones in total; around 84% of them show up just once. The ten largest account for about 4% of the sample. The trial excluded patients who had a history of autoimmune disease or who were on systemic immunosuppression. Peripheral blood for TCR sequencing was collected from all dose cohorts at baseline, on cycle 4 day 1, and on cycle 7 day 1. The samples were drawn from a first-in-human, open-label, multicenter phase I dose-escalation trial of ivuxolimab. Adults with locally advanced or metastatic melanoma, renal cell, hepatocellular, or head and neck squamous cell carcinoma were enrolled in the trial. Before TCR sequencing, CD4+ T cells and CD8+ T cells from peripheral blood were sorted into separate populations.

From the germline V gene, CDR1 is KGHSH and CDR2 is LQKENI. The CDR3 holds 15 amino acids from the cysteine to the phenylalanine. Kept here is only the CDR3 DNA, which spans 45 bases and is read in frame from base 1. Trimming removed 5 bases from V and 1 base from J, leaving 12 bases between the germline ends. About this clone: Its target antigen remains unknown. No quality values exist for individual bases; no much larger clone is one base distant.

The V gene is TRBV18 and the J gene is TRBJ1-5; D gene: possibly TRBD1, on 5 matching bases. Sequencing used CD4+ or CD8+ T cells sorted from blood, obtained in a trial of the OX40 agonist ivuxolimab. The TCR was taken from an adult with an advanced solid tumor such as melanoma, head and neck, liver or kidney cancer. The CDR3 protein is CASSAVGGSNQPQHF. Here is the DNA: TGTGCCAGCTCAGCCGTCGGGGGGAGCAATCAGCCCCAGCATTTT.